This TCR beta chain was documented in a study of PD-L1 blockade in urothelial cancer. Background on the study: Of prior chemotherapy regimens, patients had received between 0 and 3. Timepoints chosen for blood analysis were 3 weeks (second dose) and 6 weeks after treatment start. Study outcomes and limitations: Improved survival was predicted by pretreatment blood TCR clonality below the median. Tumor-linked clones in blood grew more by 3 weeks in durable-benefit patients.

This table comes from immunoSEQ multiplex PCR, and its TCRdb copy is limited to in-frame clones, with some not included. The sample contains some 30,000 clones, 87% of which appear only once. The length of the CDR3 is 15 residues. Per germline, CDR1 SGHAT and CDR2 FQNNGV. The germline V and J ends were trimmed by 6 bases and 0 bases, with 14 bases remaining between them. Regarding this clone: What it binds is unknown.

Source: PBMCs, taken around atezolizumab (anti-PD-L1) treatment. The chain employs TRBV11-2 and TRBJ1-2; TRBD1 is a possible D gene (6 bases). The receptor comes from a man in his fifties or sixties with urothelial cancer. The CDR3 region is CASRSPGGTNYGYTF. DNA of the CDR3: TGTGCCAGCAGGTCTCCGGGGGGCACTAACTATGGCTACACCTTC.